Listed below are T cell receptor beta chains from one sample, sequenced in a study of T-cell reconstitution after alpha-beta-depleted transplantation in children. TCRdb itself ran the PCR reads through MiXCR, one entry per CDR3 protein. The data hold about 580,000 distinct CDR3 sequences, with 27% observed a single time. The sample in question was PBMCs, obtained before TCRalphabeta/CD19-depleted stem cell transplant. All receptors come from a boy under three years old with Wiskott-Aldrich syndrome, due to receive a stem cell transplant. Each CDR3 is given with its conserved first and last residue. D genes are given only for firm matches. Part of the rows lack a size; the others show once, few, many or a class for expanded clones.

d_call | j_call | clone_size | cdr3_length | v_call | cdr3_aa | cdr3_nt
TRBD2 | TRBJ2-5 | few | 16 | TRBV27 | CASSSQRTGLAETQYF | TGTGCCAGCAGTTCGCAACGGACGGGACTAGCGGAGACCCAGTACTTC
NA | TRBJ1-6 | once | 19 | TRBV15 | CATSRDRFGLSSYNSPLHF | TGTGCCACCAGCAGAGATCGATTCGGACTTAGCTCCTATAATTCACCCCTCCACTTT
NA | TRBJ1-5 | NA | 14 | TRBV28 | CASGAVYSNQPQHF | TGTGCCAGCGGAGCAGTTTATAGCAATCAGCCCCAGCATTTT
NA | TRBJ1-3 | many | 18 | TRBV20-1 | CSARDREVGEVRGNTIYF | TGCAGTGCTAGAGATAGAGAGGTGGGGGAAGTAAGGGGAAACACCATATATTTT
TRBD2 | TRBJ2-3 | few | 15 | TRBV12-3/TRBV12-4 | CASSPRAGETDTQYF | TGTGCCAGCAGTCCCAGAGCGGGAGAGACAGATACGCAGTATTTT
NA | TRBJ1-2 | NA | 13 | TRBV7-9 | CASSLSIYYGYTF | TGTGCCAGCAGCTTATCGATTTACTATGGCTACACCTTC
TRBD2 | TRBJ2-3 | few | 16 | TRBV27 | CASSRTSGRAADTQYF | TGTGCCAGCAGCCGGACTAGCGGGAGGGCCGCAGATACGCAGTATTTT
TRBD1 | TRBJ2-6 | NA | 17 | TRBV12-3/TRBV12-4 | CASSPRQGASGANVLTF | TGTGCCAGCAGTCCCCGACAGGGGGCGTCTGGGGCCAACGTCCTGACTTTC
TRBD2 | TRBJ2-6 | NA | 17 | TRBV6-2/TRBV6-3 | CASSKRGTSSGANVLTF | TGTGCCAGCAGTAAGCGGGGCACCAGCTCTGGGGCCAACGTCCTGACTTTC
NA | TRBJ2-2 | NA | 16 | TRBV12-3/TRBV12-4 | CASSPIRGGDTGELFF | TGTGCCAGCAGTCCCATCCGCGGGGGCGACACCGGGGAGCTGTTTTTT
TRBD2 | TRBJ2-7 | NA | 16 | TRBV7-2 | CASSSAVRLAGNEQYF | TGTGCCAGCAGCTCCGCCGTCCGACTAGCGGGCAACGAGCAGTACTTC
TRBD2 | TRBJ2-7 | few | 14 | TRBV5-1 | CASSTSGFSYEQYF | TGCGCCAGCAGCACTAGCGGGTTCTCCTACGAGCAGTACTTC
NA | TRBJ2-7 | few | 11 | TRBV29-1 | CSVGDSYEQYF | TGCAGTGTGGGGGACTCCTACGAGCAGTACTTC
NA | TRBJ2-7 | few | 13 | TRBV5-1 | CASSGVLDYEQYF | TGCGCCAGCAGCGGGGTTTTGGACTACGAGCAGTACTTC
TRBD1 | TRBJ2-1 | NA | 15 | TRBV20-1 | CSARKTGTGGTEQFF | TGCAGTGCTAGGAAGACCGGGACAGGGGGAACTGAGCAGTTCTTC
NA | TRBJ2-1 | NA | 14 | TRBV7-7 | CASSATGLGGEQFF | TGTGCCAGCAGCGCGACGGGTCTTGGGGGTGAGCAGTTCTTC
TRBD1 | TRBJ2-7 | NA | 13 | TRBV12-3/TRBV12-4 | CASRQGQGYEQYF | TGTGCCAGCAGGCAGGGACAGGGATACGAGCAGTACTTC
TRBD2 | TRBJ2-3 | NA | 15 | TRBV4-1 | CASSQGLAGGDTQYF | TGCGCCAGCAGCCAAGGACTAGCGGGAGGAGATACGCAGTATTTT
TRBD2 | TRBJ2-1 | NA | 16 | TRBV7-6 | CASSPVAGGPRDEQFF | TGTGCCAGCAGCCCCGTAGCGGGAGGGCCCAGGGATGAGCAGTTCTTC
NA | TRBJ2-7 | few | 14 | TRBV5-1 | CASSSQGLGYEQYF | TGCGCCAGCAGCTCCCAGGGTCTTGGATACGAGCAGTACTTC
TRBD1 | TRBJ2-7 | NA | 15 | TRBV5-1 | CASSLVAGGKYEQYF | TGCGCCAGCAGCTTGGTAGCAGGGGGCAAATACGAGCAGTACTTC
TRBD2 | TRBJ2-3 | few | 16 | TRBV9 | CASSVGLAAFTDTQYF | TGTGCCAGCAGCGTGGGACTAGCGGCGTTCACAGATACGCAGTATTTT
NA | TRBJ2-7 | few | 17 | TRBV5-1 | CASSLVVFGDQAYEQYF | TGCGCCAGCAGCTTGGTAGTTTTCGGGGACCAAGCCTACGAGCAGTACTTC